This entry describes one TCR beta chain. The antigen remains undetermined. Per the authors' pipeline: Filtering was not the same, since immunoSEQ gave junction-only sequences without quality scores. Measured with immunoSEQ multiplex PCR; TCRdb has only the in-frame clones, and not every one. V, J and clone size were drawn from that table, and D and trimming were deduced from the DNA. The repertoire has about 2 million clones, 95% of them found once; the top ten carry 0.1% to 0.15%. This sample is drawn from a study of shared clonotypes between healthy human individuals. The study's findings and limits: It was the non-shared clonotypes that had lower generation probabilities than clonotypes shared by all four donors.

Germline CDR1 is SGHDT and CDR2 is YYEEEE. V lost 10 bases and J lost 7; bases outside the gene matches: 7. CDR3 size: 12 residues. J is TRBJ2-1 and V is TRBV5-6, with 8 bases aligning to TRBD1. The sample comprised naive CD4+ T cells sorted from blood. As for subset: CD45RA+ positively selected. This receptor was obtained from a man younger than 30 in good health. CDR3 amino acids: CAGRQGANEQFF. The CDR3, as DNA: TGTGCCGGGCGGCAGGGGGCGAATGAGCAGTTCTTC.